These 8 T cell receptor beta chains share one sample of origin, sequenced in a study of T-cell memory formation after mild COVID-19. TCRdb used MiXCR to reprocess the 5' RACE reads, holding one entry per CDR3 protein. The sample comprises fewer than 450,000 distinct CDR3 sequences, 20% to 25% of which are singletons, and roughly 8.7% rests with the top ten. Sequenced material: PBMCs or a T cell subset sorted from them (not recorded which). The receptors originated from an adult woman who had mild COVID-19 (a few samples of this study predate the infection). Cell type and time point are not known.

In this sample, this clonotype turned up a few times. In nucleotides, the CDR3 is TGTGCCAGCAGCTTGGGGGCAGGGAATGCTTTCTTT. Translated: CASSLGAGNAFF. The chain couples TRBV5-6 to TRBJ1-1; D is perhaps TRBD1 (5 bases). CDR1 and CDR2 from the germline V gene are SGHDT and YYEEEE. The CDR3 covers 12 residues. With 0 bases removed from V and 11 bases from J, the gap between germline ends came to 11 bases.

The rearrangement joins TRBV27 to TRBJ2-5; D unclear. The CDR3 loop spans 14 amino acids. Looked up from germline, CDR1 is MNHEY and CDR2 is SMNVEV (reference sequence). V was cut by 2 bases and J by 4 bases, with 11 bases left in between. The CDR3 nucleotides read TGTGCCAGCAGTTTAGGTGGCATTCGAGAGACCCAGTACTTC. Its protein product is CASSLGGIRETQYF.

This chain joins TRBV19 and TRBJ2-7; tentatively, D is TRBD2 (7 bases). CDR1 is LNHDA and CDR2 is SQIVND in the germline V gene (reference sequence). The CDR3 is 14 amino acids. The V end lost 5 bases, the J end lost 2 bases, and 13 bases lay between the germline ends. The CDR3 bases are TGTGCCAGTAGTTACGGGGGGCCTCCCTACGAGCAGTACTTC. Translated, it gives CASSYGGPPYEQYF. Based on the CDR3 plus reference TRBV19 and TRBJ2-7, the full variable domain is DGGITQSPKYLFRKEGQNVTLSCEQNLNHDAMYWYRQDPGQGLRLIYYSQIVNDFQKGDIAEGYSVSREKKESFPLTVTSAQKNPTAFYLCASSYGGPPYEQYFGPGTRLTVT.

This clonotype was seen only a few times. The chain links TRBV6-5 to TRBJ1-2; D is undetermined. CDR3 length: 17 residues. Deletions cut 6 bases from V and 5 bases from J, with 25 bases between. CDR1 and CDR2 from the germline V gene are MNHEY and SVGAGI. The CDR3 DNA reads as TGTGCCAGCAGCCAAAGTCGACCCGGCCCTACTCTATATGGCTACACCTTC. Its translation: CASSQSRPGPTLYGYTF.

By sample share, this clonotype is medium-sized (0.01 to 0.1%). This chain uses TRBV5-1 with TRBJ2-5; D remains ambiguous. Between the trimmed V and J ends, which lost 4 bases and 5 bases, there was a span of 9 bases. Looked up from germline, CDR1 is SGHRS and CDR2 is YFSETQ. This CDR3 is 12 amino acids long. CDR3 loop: CASSHLRETQYF. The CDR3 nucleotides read TGCGCCAGCAGCCACCTACGGGAGACCCAGTACTTC.

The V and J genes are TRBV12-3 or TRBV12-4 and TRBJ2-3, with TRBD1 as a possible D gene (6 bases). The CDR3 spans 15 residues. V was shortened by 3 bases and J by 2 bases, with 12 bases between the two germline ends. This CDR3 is CASSLPTGITDTQYF. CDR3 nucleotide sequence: TGTGCCAGCAGTTTGCCGACAGGTATCACAGATACGCAGTATTTT.

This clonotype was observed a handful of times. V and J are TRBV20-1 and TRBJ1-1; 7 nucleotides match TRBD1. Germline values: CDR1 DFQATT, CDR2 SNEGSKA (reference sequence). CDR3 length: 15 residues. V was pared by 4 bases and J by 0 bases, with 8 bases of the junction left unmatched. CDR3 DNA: TGCAGTGCTACCCCCCGACAGGGTTTGAACACTGAAGCTTTCTTT. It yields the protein CSATPRQGLNTEAFF.

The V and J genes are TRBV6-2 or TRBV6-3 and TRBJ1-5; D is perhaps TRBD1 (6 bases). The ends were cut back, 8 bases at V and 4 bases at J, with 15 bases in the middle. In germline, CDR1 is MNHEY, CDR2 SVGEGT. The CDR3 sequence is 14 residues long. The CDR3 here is CASEDLQGNQPQHF. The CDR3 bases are TGTGCCAGCGAAGACCTCCAGGGGAATCAGCCCCAGCATTTT.